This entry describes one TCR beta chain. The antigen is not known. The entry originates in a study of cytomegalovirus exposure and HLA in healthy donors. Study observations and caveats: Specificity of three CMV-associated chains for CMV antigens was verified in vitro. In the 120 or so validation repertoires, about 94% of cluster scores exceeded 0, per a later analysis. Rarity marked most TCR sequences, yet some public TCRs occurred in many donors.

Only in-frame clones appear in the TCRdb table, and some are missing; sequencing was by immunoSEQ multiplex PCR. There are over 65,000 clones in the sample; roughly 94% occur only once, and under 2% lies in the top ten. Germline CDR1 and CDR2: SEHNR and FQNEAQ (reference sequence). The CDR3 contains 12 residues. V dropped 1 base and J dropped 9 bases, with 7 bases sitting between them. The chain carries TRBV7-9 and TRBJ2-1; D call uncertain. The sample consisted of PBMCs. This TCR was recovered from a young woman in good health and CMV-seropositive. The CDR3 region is CASSLETSEQFF. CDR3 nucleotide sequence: TGTGCCAGCAGCTTAGAAACCAGTGAGCAGTTCTTC.